This entry features one T cell receptor (beta chain) sequence. As yet, its antigen is unknown. CDR1 and CDR2 from the germline V gene are LNHNV and YYDKDF (reference sequence). V lost 1 base and J lost 1, with 6 bases in between. The CDR3 is made up of 14 amino acids. The entry originates in a study of regulatory T cells in long-lasting Graves disease. As to time point: newly diagnosed GD, antithyroid drugs for less than 3 months. Construction of the TCR library relied on RNA isolated from PBMCs. Guidelines of the American Thyroid Association were used to diagnose Graves' disease. Arm-PCR of CDR3 regions and iRepertoire HTBI primers were used to build TCR beta libraries. TCRdb independently ran MiXCR on the multiplex PCR reads; one entry per CDR3 protein. This sample yields roughly 510,000 distinct CDR3 sequences, of which around 16% are seen a single time; 12% belongs to the top ten. Overall study findings and caveats: It was peripheral blood alone, not thyroid tissue, that was studied.

These data were likewise used in another study, on T cells in Graves' hyperthyroidism and ophthalmopathy.

The chain recombines TRBV15 with TRBJ2-3, with D unresolved. Here the sequenced sample was peripheral blood mononuclear cells (PBMCs), taken at new diagnosis, from a patient treated with antithyroid drugs. The source of this sequence is a man aged 18 to 35 with Graves disease. CDR3 sequence: CATSRGQGTDTQYF. CDR3 coding DNA: TGTGCCACCAGCAGAGGCCAGGGCACAGATACGCAGTATTTT.